This TCR beta chain was observed in a study of OX40 agonist ivuxolimab in advanced cancers. On the study more broadly: Hepatocellular carcinoma, melanoma, renal cell or head and neck cancer was diagnosed in the dose-escalation patients. Study-wide points: Normalized T-cell clonal expansion was also low in some nonresponders. CD4+ and CD8+ blood T cells expanded clonally by week 6 at 0.1 to 3.0 mg/kg.

A word on this clone: What it binds is unknown.

Repertoires were generated with immunoSEQ multiplex PCR, while TCRdb's copy carries only in-frame clones and drops some. The sample lists about 64,000 clones, 87% occurring once. The CDR3 has 14 residues. V gave up 4 bases and J gave up 5 bases, with 12 bases separating them. Germline V gene data show CDR1 as SGHTA and CDR2 as FQGNSA. Sequences were derived from CD4+ or CD8+ T cells sorted from blood, sampled in a trial of the OX40 agonist ivuxolimab. The V call is TRBV7-2, the J call TRBJ2-1, with D possibly being TRBD2 (6 bases). This sequence was found in an adult with an advanced solid tumor such as melanoma, head and neck, liver or kidney cancer. CDR3 nucleotide sequence: TGTGCCAGCAGCTCACCGGGACTCAACAATGAGCAGTTCTTC. It encodes CASSSPGLNNEQFF.